The table lists the clone carrying this T cell receptor (beta chain) with a few counts. Its antigen is unknown. The protein here is the DNA translation, as the TCRdb protein differs from it at residue 13. Germline and genes here are mouse. The read terminates 3 residues ahead of where the CDR3 ends, so the germline J gene completes it. This sample stems from a study of CD8+ T cells in alopecia areata. General study points: Sharing of TCR sequences between patients (possibly for HLA-related reasons) was less clear than in mice. Besides other cells, scalp samples also yield sequences of resident alphabeta T cells from normal skin. More clonal than normal scalp was lesional scalp, particularly alopecia totalis/universalis.

Sequencing relied on a cDNA template that was reverse transcribed from extracted RNA. TCRdb's copy holds only in-frame clones and misses some; the assay was immunoSEQ multiplex PCR. There are some 110,000 clones in the sample, none observed a single time. CDR3 length equals 16 residues. V lost 0 bases, J lost 0 bases, and 2 bases stayed unmatched. The V gene's germline CDR1 is NSQYPW and CDR2 LRSPGD (reference sequence). Sequenced sample: lesional skin. The TCR comes from a C3H/HeJ mouse with alopecia areata. The MHC haplotype of the strain is H2-k. The J gene is TRBJ1-3, the V gene TRBV1, with 7 bases matching TRBD1. CDR3: CTCSAEGTVSGNTLYF. The part of the CDR3 DNA that was read is TGCACCTGCAGTGCAGAAGGGACAGTTTCTGGAAATACG. Together with reference TRBV1 and TRBJ1-3, the CDR3 gives the full variable domain: VTLLEQNPRWRLVPRGQAVNLRCILKNSQYPWMSWYQQDLQKQLQWLFTLRSPGDKEVKSLPGADYLATRVTDTELRLQVANMSQGRTLYCTCSAEGTVSGNTLYFGEGSRLIVV.